The rows below give T cell receptor beta chains drawn from one sample of a study of response to subunit inactivated influenza vaccine. TCRdb re-analysed the RT-PCR reads in MiXCR, keeping a single row per CDR3 protein. Of about 540,000 distinct CDR3 sequences in the sample, less than 25% were seen once. These data were likewise used in another study, on T cells expressing NK-cell markers.

The source was CD4+ T cells sorted from PBMCs, collected approximately 13 days after vaccination. The receptor set was obtained from a man aged 45-65 years who received an inactivated influenza vaccine. Each CDR3 is given with its conserved first and last residue. Fields, in order: J gene, V gene, CDR3 protein.

TRBJ2-7,TRBV7-2,CASTIGLAGTYEQYF
TRBJ1-1,TRBV29-1,CSVEEGRQNTEAFF
TRBJ2-3,TRBV6-2/TRBV6-3,CASSPRLDSPTDTQYF
TRBJ1-5,TRBV5-1,CASSGTGTDSNQPQHF
TRBJ2-5,TRBV5-1,CASSLSPVLAGETQYF
TRBJ1-1,TRBV5-1,CASSLAGTGERAFF
TRBJ2-5,TRBV29-1,CSVDRSETQYF
TRBJ1-2,TRBV7-9,CASSFDSGYGYTF
TRBJ2-1,TRBV4-1,CASSLPESGGEQFF
TRBJ1-6,TRBV5-1,CASSVQDQNSPLHF
TRBJ2-1,TRBV28,CASGHSSYNEQFF
TRBJ2-1,TRBV28,CASRSRGSGGPNSYNEQFF
TRBJ2-1,TRBV29-1,CSDRGYSYNEQFF
TRBJ2-3,TRBV12-3/TRBV12-4,CASSFPDRGTQYF
TRBJ2-1,TRBV2,CASSERGQGYNEQFF
TRBJ2-1,TRBV6-1,CASSEMVVGHNEQFF
TRBJ2-2,TRBV15,CATSRDRTTGELFF
TRBJ2-7,TRBV13,CASRKQNVGEQYF
TRBJ2-1,TRBV29-1,CSVSTPSMAGEQFF
TRBJ2-3,TRBV7-9,CASSFGLADTDTQYF
TRBJ2-2,TRBV7-8,CASSRTTGATGELFF
TRBJ2-1,TRBV7-8,CASSAVRGEQFF
TRBJ2-1,TRBV7-2,CASSLAGGNDEQFF
TRBJ2-7,TRBV14,CASSSLNYEQYF
TRBJ2-2,TRBV12-3/TRBV12-4,CASSFRTGEINTGELFF
TRBJ1-1,TRBV20-1,CSARDRATEAFF
TRBJ2-1,TRBV11-1,CASSLFPSGTRGNNEQFF
TRBJ2-1,TRBV6-2/TRBV6-3,CASSYSGQGRIMQQFF
TRBJ2-3,TRBV6-2/TRBV6-3,CASSYWGDTQYF